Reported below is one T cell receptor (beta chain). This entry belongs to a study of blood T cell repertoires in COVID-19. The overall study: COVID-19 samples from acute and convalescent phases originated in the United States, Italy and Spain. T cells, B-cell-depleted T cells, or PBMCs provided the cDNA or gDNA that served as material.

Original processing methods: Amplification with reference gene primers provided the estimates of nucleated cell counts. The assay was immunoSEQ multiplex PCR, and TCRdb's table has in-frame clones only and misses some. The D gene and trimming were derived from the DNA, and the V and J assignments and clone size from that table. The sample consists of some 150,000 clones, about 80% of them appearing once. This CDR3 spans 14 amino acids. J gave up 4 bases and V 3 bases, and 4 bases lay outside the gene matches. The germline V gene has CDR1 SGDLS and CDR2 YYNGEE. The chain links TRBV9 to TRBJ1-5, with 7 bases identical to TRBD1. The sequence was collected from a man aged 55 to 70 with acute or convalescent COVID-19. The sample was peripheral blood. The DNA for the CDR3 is TGTGCCAGCAGCGCGGGACAGTCAAATCAGCCCCAGCATTTT. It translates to CASSAGQSNQPQHF.